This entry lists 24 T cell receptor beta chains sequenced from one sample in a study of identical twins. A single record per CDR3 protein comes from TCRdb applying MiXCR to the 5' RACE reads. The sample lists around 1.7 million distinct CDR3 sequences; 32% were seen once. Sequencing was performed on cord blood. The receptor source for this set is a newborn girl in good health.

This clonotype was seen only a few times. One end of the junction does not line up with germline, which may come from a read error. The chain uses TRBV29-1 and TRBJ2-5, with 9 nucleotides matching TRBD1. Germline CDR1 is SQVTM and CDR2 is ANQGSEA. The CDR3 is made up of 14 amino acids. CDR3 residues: CGVEDRGSQEIQYF. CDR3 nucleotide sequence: TGCGGCGTCGAAGACAGGGGGTCTCAAGAGATCCAGTACTTC.

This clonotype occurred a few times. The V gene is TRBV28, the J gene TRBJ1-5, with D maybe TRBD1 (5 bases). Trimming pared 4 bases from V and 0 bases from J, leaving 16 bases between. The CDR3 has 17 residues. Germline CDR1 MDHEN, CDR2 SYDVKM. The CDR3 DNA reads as TGTGCCAGCAGTTCGGCCGGGGGAGGCAATAGCAATCAGCCCCAGCATTTT. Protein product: CASSSAGGGNSNQPQHF.

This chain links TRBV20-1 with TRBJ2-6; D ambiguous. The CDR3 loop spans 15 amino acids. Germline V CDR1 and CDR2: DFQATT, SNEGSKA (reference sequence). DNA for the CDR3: TGCAGGGGCCAAGGGTTACTCTCCGGGGCCAACGTCCTGACTTTC. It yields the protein CRGQGLLSGANVLTF.

The CDR3 sequence is CSAGRLAGVGQETQYF. DNA for the CDR3: TGCAGTGCTGGACGCCTAGCGGGAGTAGGCCAAGAGACCCAGTACTTC. This sequence joins TRBV20-1 and TRBJ2-5; 10 bases are a match to TRBD2. The trim removed 5 bases at V and 1 base at J, leaving 10 bases unmatched. Per germline, CDR1 DFQATT and CDR2 SNEGSKA (reference sequence). The CDR3 is 16 amino acids.

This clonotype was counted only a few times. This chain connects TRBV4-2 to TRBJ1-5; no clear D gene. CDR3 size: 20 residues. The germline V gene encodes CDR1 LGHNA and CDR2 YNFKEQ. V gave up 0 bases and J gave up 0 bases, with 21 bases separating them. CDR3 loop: CASSQEYAPNQWGSNQPQHF. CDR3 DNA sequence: TGTGCCAGCAGCCAAGAATATGCACCCAATCAATGGGGTAGCAATCAGCCCCAGCATTTT.

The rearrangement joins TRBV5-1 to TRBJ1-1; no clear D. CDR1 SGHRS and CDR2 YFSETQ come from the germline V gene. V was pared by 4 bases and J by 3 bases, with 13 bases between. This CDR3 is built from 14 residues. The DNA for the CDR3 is TGCGCCAGCAGCGGTAGGTGGCGTGACACTGAAGCTTTCTTT. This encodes CASSGRWRDTEAFF.

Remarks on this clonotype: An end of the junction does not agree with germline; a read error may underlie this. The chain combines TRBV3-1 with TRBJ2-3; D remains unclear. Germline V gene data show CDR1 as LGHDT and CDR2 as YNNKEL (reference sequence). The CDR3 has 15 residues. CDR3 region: CASSKDAYSTDTQYF. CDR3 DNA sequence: TGTGCCAGCAGCAAAGACGCCTACTCCACAGATACGCAGTATTTT.

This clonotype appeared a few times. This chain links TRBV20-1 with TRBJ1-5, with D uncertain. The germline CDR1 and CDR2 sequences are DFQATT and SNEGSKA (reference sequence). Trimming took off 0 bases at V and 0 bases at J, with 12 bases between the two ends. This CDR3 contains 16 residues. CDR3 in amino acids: CSARDPRAYSNQPQHF. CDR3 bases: TGCAGTGCTAGAGATCCGAGGGCCTATAGCAATCAGCCCCAGCATTTT.

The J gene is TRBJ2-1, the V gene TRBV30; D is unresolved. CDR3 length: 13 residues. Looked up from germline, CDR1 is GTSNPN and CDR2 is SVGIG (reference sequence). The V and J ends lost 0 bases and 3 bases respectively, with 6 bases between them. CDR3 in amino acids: CAWSVSHYNEQFF. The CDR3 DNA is TGTGCCTGGAGTGTTTCCCACTACAATGAGCAGTTCTTC. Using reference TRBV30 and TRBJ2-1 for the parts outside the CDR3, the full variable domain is SQTIHQWPATLVQPVGSPLSLECTVEGTSNPNLYWYRQAAGRGLQLLFYSVGIGQISSEVPQNLSASRPQDRQFILSSKKLLLSDSGFYLCAWSVSHYNEQFFGPGTRLTVL.

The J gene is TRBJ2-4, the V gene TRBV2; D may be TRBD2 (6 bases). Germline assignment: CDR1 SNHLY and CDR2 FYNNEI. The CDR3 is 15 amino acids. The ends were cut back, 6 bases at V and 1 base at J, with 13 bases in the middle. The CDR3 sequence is CASRGGGRAKNIQYF. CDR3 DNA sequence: TGTGCCAGCAGGGGAGGAGGCAGGGCCAAAAACATTCAGTACTTC.

CDR3 coding DNA: TGCGCCAGCAGCCGGGGACAGTTCAATGAAAAACTGTTTTTT. Translated, it gives CASSRGQFNEKLFF. The chain is built from TRBV5-1 and TRBJ1-4; 7 bases match TRBD1. This CDR3 contains 14 residues. J was trimmed by 5 bases and V by 4 bases; bases with no gene match: 5. Germline loops: CDR1 SGHRS, CDR2 YFSETQ.

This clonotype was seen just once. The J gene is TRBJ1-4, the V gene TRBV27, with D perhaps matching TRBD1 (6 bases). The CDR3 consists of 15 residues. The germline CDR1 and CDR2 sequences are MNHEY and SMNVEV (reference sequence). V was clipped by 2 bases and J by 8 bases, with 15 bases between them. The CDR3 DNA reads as TGTGCCAGCAGTTTACGATCGCAGGGGAAGGAAAAACTGTTTTTT. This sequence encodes CASSLRSQGKEKLFF.

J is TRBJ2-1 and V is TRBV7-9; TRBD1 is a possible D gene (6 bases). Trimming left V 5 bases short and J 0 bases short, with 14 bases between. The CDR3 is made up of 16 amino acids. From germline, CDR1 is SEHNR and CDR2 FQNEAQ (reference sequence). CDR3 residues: CASSGRDKSSYNEQFF. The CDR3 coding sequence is TGTGCCAGCAGCGGACGGGACAAGAGCTCCTACAATGAGCAGTTCTTC.

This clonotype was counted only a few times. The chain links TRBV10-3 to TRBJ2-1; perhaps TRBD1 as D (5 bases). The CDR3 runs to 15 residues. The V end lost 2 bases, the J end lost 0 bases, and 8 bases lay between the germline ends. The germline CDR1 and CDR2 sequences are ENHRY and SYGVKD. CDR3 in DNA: TGTGCCATCAGTGAGCCAGGGCGCTCCTACAATGAGCAGTTCTTC. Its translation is CAISEPGRSYNEQFF.

Here the CDR3 DNA reads TGTGCCAGCAGCTTACCACCCTCGGGACTAGCGGGGAGAGCAGCCAAAAACATTCAGTACTTC. Translating gives CASSLPPSGLAGRAAKNIQYF. J is TRBJ2-4 and V is TRBV7-8; 13 bases fit TRBD2. Unmatched junction bases numbered 13, after V lost 2 bases and J lost 0 bases. CDR1 and CDR2 from the germline V gene are SGHVS and FQNEAQ. The CDR3 sequence is 21 residues long.

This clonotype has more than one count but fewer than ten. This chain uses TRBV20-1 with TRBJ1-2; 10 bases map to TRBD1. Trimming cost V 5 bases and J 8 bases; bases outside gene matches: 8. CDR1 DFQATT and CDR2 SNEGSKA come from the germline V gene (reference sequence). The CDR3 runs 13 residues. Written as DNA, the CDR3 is TGCAGTGCTCTAACCGGGACAGGGGTCGGCTACACCTTC. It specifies CSALTGTGVGYTF.

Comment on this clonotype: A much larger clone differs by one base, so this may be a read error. CDR3 sequence reads: CASRDTGYRETQYF. The CDR3 DNA sequence: TGTGCCAGCAGGGATACAGGGTATCGGGAGACCCAGTACTTC. This chain links TRBV28 with TRBJ2-7; the D gene is possibly TRBD1 (6 bases). The DNA end is a closer match to TRBJ2-5, so the J assignment may be wrong. The CDR3 loop spans 14 amino acids. Germline values: CDR1 MDHEN, CDR2 SYDVKM.

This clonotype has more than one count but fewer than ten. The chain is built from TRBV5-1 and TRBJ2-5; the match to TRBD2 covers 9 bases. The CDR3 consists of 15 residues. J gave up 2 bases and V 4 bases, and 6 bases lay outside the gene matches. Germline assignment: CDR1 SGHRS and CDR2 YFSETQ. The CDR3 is CASSGSGGRQETQYF. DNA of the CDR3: TGCGCCAGCAGCGGTAGCGGGGGAAGACAAGAGACCCAGTACTTC.

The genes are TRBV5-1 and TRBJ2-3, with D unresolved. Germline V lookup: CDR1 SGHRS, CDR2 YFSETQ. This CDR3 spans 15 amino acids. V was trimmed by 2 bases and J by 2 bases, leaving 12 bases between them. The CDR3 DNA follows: TGCGCCAGCAGCTTCCCGGCAGGCCCCACAGATACGCAGTATTTT. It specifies CASSFPAGPTDTQYF.

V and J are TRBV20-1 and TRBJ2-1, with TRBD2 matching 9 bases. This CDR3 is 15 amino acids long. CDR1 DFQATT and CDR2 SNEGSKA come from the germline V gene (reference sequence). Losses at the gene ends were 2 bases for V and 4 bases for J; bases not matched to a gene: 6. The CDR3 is CSARTLAGTYNEQFF. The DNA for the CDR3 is TGCAGTGCTAGAACGCTAGCGGGGACTTACAATGAGCAGTTCTTC.

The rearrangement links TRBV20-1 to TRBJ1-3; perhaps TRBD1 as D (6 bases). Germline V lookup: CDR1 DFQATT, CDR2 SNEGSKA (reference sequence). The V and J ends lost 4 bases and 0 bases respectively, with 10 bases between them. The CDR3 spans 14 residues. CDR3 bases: TGCAGTGCTACCGCAGGGGCCTCTGGAAACACCATATATTTT. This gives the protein CSATAGASGNTIYF.

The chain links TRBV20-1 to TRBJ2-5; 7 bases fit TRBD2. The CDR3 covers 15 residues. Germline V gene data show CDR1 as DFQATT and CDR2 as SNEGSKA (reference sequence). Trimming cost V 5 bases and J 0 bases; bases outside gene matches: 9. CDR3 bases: TGCAGTGCTGGGCCCCTAGCGGCCTACCAAGAGACCCAGTACTTC. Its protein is CSAGPLAAYQETQYF.

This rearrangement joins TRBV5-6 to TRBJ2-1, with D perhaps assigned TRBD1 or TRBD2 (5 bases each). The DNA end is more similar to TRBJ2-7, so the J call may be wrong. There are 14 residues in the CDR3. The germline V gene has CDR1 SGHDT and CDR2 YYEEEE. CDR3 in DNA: TGTGCCAGCAGCATCCGGGGCCTCTACAATGAGCAGTACTTC. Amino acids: CASSIRGLYNEQYF.

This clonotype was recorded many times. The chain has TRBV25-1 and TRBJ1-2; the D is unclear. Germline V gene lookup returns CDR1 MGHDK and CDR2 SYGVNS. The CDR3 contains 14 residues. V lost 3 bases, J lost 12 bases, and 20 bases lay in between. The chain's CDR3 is CASSDPDIIPHDTF. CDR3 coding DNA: TGTGCCAGCAGTGATCCCGACATTATACCGCATGACACCTTC.